A selection of T cell receptor beta chains follows, all from one sample in a study of cytomegalovirus exposure and HLA in healthy donors. TCRdb's copy holds only in-frame clones and misses some; the assay was immunoSEQ multiplex PCR. The sample records 150,000 to 200,000 clones, over 70% being singletons. Material: PBMCs. These receptors were taken from a man younger than 35 in good health and CMV-seropositive. The CDR3 runs from the conserved cysteine through the conserved F or W. The D gene is left open where the match is weak. Clone size is given for some rows only: seen once, a few or many times, or a class if the clone is expanded.

v_gene,abundance,j_gene,d_gene,CDR3aa,CDR3nt
TRBV18,.,TRBJ1-1,.,CASSPRGRGTEAFF,TGTGCCAGCTCACCCAGGGGTAGAGGAACTGAAGCTTTCTTT
TRBV4-2,.,TRBJ2-4,TRBD2,CASSQDQEGLAGFTNIQYF,TGTGCCAGCAGCCAAGATCAGGAGGGACTAGCAGGCTTTACGAACATTCAGTACTTC
TRBV27,.,TRBJ2-1,TRBD2,CASSQSGSPNEQFF,TGTGCCAGCAGCCAAAGCGGGAGTCCCAATGAGCAGTTCTTC
TRBV14,.,TRBJ2-7,TRBD1,CASSQTGQARYEQYF,TGTGCCAGCAGCCAAACGGGACAGGCGAGATACGAGCAGTACTTC
TRBV9,few,TRBJ2-5,TRBD2,CASSVGLAAEETQYF,TGTGCCAGCAGCGTAGGCCTAGCGGCTGAAGAGACCCAGTACTTC
TRBV5-6,.,TRBJ2-7,.,CASSFTGLGYEQYF,TGTGCCAGCAGCTTTACAGGGTTAGGTTACGAGCAGTACTTC
TRBV5-1,.,TRBJ1-1,TRBD1,CASSFDRGTEAFF,TGCGCCAGCAGCTTCGACAGGGGGACTGAAGCTTTCTTT
TRBV6-6,.,TRBJ1-1,.,CASSYGAGNTEAFF,TGTGCCAGCAGTTACGGGGCAGGAAACACTGAAGCTTTCTTT
TRBV7-2,.,TRBJ2-6,TRBD1,CASSLWGGTGRSGANVLTF,TGTGCCAGCAGCTTATGGGGGGGGACAGGGCGATCTGGGGCCAACGTCCTGACTTTC
TRBV5-1,.,TRBJ1-1,.,CASSLGQEVLVGTEAFF,TGCGCCAGCAGCTTGGGGCAGGAGGTTTTGGTCGGCACTGAAGCTTTCTTT
TRBV18,.,TRBJ2-1,TRBD2,CASSPRTSGGFPYNEQFF,TGTGCCAGCTCACCTAGGACTAGCGGGGGGTTTCCCTACAATGAGCAGTTCTTC
TRBV5-7,.,TRBJ1-2,.,CASSFQGTRILDGYTF,TGTGCCAGCAGCTTTCAAGGGACACGGATTCTAGATGGCTACACCTTC
TRBV18,.,TRBJ2-7,TRBD2,CASSRTTASGRRDEQYF,TGTGCCAGCTCACGAACCACCGCTAGCGGGAGACGTGACGAGCAGTACTTC
TRBV7-9,.,TRBJ1-2,.,CASSPLYYTF,TGTGCCAGCAGCCCCCTGTACTACACCTTC
TRBV6-1,.,TRBJ1-4,TRBD1,CASSVPPGQGDEKLFF,TGTGCCAGCAGTGTTCCGCCGGGACAGGGAGACGAAAAACTGTTTTTT
TRBV2,.,TRBJ1-2,TRBD1,CARRTGPNYGYTF,TGTGCCAGGAGGACAGGGCCTAACTATGGCTACACCTTC
TRBV15,.,TRBJ2-2,.,CATSRSKTGELFF,TGTGCCACCAGCAGATCAAAAACCGGGGAGCTGTTTTTT
TRBV7-8,.,TRBJ1-1,.,CASSTLTGTTEAFF,TGTGCCAGCAGCACCCTAACAGGGACCACTGAAGCTTTCTTT
TRBV29-1,.,TRBJ2-1,TRBD2,CSVETTLAGGVEQFF,TGCAGCGTTGAAACTACGCTAGCGGGAGGGGTTGAGCAGTTCTTC
TRBV5-1,.,TRBJ2-1,.,CASSLGGTRLEQFF,TGCGCCAGCAGCTTGGGGGGCACAAGGCTTGAGCAGTTCTTC
TRBV30,.,TRBJ2-3,TRBD2,CAASSGGVDTQYF,TGTGCTGCATCTAGCGGGGGGGTGGATACGCAGTATTTT
TRBV21-1,.,TRBJ2-5,.,CASRLRSGETQYF,TGTGCCAGCAGATTGCGGAGTGGGGAGACCCAGTACTTC
TRBV5-1,.,TRBJ2-7,.,CASSLGAGGYEQYF,TGCGCCAGCAGCTTGGGAGCAGGAGGATACGAGCAGTACTTC
TRBV4-1,.,TRBJ2-3,TRBD1,CASSLDRVRTDTQYF,TGCGCCAGCAGCCTTGACAGGGTTCGTACAGATACGCAGTATTTT
TRBV4-1,.,TRBJ1-1,.,CASSRKTENTEAFF,TGCGCCAGCAGCCGGAAGACAGAGAACACTGAAGCTTTCTTT
TRBV6-1,.,TRBJ1-6,TRBD1,CASSPTGTNSPLHF,TGTGCCAGCAGTCCGACAGGGACCAATTCACCCCTCCACTTT
TRBV6-1,.,TRBJ2-7,.,CASSEKRLSYEQYF,TGTGCCAGCAGTGAAAAGCGCTTATCCTACGAGCAGTACTTC